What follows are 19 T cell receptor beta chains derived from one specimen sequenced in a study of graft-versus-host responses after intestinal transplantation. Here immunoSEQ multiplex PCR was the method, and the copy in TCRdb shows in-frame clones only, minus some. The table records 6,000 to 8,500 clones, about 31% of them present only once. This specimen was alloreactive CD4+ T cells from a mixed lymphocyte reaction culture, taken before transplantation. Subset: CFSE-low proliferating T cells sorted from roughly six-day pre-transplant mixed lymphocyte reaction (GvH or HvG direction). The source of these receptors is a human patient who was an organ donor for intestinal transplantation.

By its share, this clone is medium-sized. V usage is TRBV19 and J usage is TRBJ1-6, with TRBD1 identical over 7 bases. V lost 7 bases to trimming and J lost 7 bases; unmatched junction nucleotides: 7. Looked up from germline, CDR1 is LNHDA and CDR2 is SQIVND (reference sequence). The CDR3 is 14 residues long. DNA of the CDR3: TGTGCCAGTACCAAAACAGGGGACAATTCACCCCTCCACTTT. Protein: CASTKTGDNSPLHF.

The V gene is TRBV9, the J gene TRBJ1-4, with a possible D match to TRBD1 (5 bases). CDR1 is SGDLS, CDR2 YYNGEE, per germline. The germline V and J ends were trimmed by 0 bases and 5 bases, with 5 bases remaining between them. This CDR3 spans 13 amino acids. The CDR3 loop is CASSVGQNEKLFF. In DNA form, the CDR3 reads TGTGCCAGCAGCGTAGGACAGAATGAAAAACTGTTTTTT.

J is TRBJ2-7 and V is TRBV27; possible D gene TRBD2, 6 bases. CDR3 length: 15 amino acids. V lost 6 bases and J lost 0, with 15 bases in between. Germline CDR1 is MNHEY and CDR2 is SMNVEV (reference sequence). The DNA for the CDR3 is TGTGCCAGCAGCCTTCAAGCGGGCAGCTCCTACGAGCAGTACTTC. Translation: CASSLQAGSSYEQYF.

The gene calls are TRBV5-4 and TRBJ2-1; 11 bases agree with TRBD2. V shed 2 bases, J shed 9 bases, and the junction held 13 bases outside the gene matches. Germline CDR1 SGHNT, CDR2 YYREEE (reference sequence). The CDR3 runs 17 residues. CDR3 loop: CASSFRVSGRAGGEQFF. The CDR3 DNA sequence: TGTGCCAGCAGCTTCCGGGTTAGCGGGAGGGCCGGTGGTGAGCAGTTCTTC. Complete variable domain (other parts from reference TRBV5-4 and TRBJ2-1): ETGVTQSPTHLIKTRGQQVTLRCSSQSGHNTVSWYQQALGQGPQFIFQYYREEENGRGNFPPRFSGLQFPNYSSELNVNALELDDSALYLCASSFRVSGRAGGEQFFGPGTRLTVL.

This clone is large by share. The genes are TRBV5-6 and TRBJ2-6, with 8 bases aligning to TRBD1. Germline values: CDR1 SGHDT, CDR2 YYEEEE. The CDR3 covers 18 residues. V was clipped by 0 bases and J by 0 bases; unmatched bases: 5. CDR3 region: CASSLATGALSGANVLTF. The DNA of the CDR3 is TGTGCCAGCAGCTTGGCGACAGGGGCCCTCTCTGGGGCCAACGTCCTGACTTTC.

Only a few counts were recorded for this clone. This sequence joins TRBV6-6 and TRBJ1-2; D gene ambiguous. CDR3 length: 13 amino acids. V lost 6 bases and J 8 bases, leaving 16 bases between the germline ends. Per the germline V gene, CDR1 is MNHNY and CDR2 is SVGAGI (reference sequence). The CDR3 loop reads CASSQRRVQGYTF. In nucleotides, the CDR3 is TGTGCCAGCAGCCAACGGCGGGTACAGGGCTACACCTTC.

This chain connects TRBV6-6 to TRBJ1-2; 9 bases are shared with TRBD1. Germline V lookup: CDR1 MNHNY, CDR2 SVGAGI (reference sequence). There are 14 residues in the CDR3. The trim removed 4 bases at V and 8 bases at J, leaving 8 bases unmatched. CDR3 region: CASSLDTGGGGYTF. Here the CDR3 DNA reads TGTGCCAGCAGTTTAGATACAGGGGGCGGGGGCTACACCTTC.

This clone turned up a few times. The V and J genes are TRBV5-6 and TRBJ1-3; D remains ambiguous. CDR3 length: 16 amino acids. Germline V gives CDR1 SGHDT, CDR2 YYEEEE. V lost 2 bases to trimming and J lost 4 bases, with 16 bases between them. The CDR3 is CASSLRGTRVGNTIYF. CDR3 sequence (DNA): TGTGCCAGCAGCTTAAGAGGAACGAGGGTCGGAAACACCATATATTTT.

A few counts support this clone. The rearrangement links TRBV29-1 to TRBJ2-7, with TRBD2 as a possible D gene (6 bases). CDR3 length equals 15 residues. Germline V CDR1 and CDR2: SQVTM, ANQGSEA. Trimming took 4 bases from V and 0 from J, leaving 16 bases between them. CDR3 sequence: CSVVSPGAYSYEQYF. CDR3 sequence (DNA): TGCAGCGTTGTTTCCCCGGGAGCCTACTCCTACGAGCAGTACTTC.

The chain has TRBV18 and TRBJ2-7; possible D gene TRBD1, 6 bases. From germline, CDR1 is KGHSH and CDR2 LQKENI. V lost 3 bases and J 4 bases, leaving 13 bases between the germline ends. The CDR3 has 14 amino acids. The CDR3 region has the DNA TGTGCCAGCTCACCCCAGGGGCTCTCGTACGAGCAGTACTTC. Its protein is CASSPQGLSYEQYF.

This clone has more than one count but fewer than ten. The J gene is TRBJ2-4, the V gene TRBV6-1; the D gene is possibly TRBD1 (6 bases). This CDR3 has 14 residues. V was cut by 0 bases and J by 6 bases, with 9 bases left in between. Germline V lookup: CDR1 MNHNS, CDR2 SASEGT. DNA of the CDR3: TGTGCCAGCAGTGAAGCGGGGGCGGGAAACATTCAGTACTTC. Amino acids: CASSEAGAGNIQYF.

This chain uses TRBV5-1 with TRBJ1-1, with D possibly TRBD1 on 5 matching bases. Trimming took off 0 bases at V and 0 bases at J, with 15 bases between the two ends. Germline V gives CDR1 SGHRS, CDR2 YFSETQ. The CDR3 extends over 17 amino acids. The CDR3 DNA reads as TGCGCCAGCAGCTTGGGGGCAGGGCCCCCTATGAACACTGAAGCTTTCTTT. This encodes CASSLGAGPPMNTEAFF.

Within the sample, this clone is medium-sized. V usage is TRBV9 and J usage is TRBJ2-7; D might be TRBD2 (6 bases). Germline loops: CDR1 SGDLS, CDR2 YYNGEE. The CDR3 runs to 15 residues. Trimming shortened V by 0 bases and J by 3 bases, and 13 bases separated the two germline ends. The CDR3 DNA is TGTGCCAGCAGCGTAGGACCTACGGAGGGCTACGAGCAGTACTTC. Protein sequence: CASSVGPTEGYEQYF.

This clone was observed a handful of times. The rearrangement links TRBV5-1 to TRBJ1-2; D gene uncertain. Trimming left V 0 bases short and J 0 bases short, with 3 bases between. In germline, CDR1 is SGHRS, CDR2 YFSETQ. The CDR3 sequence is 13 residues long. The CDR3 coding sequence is TGCGCCAGCAGCTTGGTAGCTAACTATGGCTACACCTTC. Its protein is CASSLVANYGYTF.

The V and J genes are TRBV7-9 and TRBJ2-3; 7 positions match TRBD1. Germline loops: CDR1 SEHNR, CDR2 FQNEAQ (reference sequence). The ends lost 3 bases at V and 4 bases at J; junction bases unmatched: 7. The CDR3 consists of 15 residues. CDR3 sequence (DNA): TGTGCCAGCAGCTTCATTGACAGGGCGTCAGATACGCAGTATTTT. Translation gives CASSFIDRASDTQYF.

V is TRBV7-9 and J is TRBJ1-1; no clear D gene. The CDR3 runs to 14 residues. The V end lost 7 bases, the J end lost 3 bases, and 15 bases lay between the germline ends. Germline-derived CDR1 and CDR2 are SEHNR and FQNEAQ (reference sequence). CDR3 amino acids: CASTNFGVYTEAFF. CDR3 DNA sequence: TGTGCCAGCACTAACTTCGGGGTGTACACTGAAGCTTTCTTT. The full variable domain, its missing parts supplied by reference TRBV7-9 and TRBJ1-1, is DTGVSQNPRHKITKRGQNVTFRCDPISEHNRLYWYRQTLGQGPEFLTYFQNEAQLEKSRLLSDRFSAERPKGSFSTLEIQRTEQGDSAMYLCASTNFGVYTEAFFGQGTRLTVV.

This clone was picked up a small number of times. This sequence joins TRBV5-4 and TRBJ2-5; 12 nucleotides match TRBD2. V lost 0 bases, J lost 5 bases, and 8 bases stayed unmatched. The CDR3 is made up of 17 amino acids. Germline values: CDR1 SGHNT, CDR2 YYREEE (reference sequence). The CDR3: CASSLDTSGRPGETQYF. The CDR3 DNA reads TGTGCCAGCAGCTTGGATACTAGCGGGAGGCCGGGGGAGACCCAGTACTTC.

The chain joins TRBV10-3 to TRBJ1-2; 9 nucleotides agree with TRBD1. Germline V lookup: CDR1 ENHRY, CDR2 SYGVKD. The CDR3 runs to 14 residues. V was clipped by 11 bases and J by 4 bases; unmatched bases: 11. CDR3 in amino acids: CAVLQGARGYGYTF. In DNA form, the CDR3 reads TGTGCCGTATTACAGGGGGCTCGGGGCTATGGCTACACCTTC.

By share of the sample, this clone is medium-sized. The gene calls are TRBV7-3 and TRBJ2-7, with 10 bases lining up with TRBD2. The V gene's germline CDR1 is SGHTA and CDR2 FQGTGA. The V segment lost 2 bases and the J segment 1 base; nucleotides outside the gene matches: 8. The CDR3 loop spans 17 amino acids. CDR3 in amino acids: CASSLRGGTSESYEQYF. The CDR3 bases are TGTGCCAGCAGCTTACGAGGCGGGACTAGCGAGTCCTACGAGCAGTACTTC.